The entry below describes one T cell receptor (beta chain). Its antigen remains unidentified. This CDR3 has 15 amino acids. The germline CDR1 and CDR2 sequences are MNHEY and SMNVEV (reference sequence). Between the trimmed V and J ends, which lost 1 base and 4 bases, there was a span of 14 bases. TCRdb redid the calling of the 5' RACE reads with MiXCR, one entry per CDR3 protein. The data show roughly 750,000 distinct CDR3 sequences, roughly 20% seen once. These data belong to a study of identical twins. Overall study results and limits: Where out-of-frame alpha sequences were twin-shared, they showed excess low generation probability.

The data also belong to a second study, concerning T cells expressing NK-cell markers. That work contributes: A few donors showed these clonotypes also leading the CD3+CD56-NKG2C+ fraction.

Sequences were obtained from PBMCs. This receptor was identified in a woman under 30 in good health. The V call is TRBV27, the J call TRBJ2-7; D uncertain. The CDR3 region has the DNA TGTGCCAGCAGTTTATTTGTAACAGACCATTACGAGCAGTACTTC. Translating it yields CASSLFVTDHYEQYF.